Listed below are T cell receptor beta chains from one sample, sequenced in a study of CD8 T cells in ankylosing spondylitis. TCRdb re-derived calls from the 5' RACE reads in MiXCR, one entry per CDR3 protein. The sample has around 440,000 distinct CDR3 sequences; roughly 18% are singletons. The material sequenced was blood, either unsorted or a sorted T cell fraction (not recorded which). These receptors all come from a male donor with ankylosing spondylitis. CDR3s include the opening cysteine and the closing phenylalanine or tryptophan. D genes are given only for firm matches. Some rows have no size entry. The others give once, few or many, or a class for an expanded clone.

TRBV24-1,NA,TRBJ2-3,TRBD2,CATSGSTSVGTDTQYF,TGTGCCACCAGTGGATCCACTAGCGTCGGGACAGATACGCAGTATTTT
TRBV5-1,many,TRBJ2-3,TRBD2,CASSFRRAGGAPSTDTQYF,TGCGCCAGCAGCTTCCGAAGAGCGGGAGGAGCCCCGAGCACAGATACGCAGTATTTT
TRBV7-3,NA,TRBJ2-6,NA,CASSVLAGANVLTF,TGTGCCAGCAGCGTATTGGCTGGGGCCAACGTCCTGACTTTC
TRBV3-1,few,TRBJ2-3,NA,CASSRASSTDTQYF,TGTGCCAGCAGCCGTGCCTCTAGCACAGATACGCAGTATTTT
TRBV20-1,few,TRBJ1-2,NA,CSATPGTDYGYTF,TGCAGTGCTACTCCCGGGACGGACTATGGCTACACCTTC
TRBV12-3/TRBV12-4,many,TRBJ1-1,NA,CASSWSNTEAFF,TGTGCCAGCAGTTGGTCGAACACTGAAGCTTTCTTT
TRBV5-1,few,TRBJ2-3,NA,CASSLYPGGGKDTQYF,TGCGCCAGCAGCTTGTATCCCGGTGGCGGAAAAGATACGCAGTATTTT
TRBV7-2,NA,TRBJ2-7,TRBD1,CASSGDRGYEQYF,TGTGCCAGCAGCGGAGACAGGGGCTACGAGCAGTACTTC
TRBV7-8,NA,TRBJ1-2,TRBD1,CASSLGGQGARGYTF,TGTGCCAGCAGCTTAGGGGGACAGGGGGCGCGCGGCTACACCTTC
TRBV5-1,few,TRBJ2-1,TRBD1,CASSLEGQGVYEQFF,TGCGCCAGCAGCTTGGAGGGACAGGGGGTGTATGAGCAGTTCTTC
TRBV9,few,TRBJ2-1,NA,CASSVDAISYNEQFF,TGTGCCAGCAGCGTAGATGCTATCTCCTACAATGAGCAGTTCTTC
TRBV6-1,once,TRBJ2-2,NA,CASLPGTSNTGELFF,TGTGCCAGCCTCCCGGGGACTTCCAACACCGGGGAGCTGTTTTTT
TRBV20-1,few,TRBJ1-5,NA,CSARGLGISNQPQHF,TGCAGTGCTAGAGGGTTGGGTATTAGCAATCAGCCCCAGCATTTT
TRBV5-1,few,TRBJ2-1,NA,CASSWSNSGSTIEQFF,TGCGCCAGCAGCTGGTCCAATAGCGGAAGTACAATTGAGCAGTTCTTC
TRBV12-3/TRBV12-4,many,TRBJ2-2,NA,CASSRAVGTGELFF,TGTGCCAGCAGTAGGGCCGTTGGCACCGGGGAGCTGTTTTTT
TRBV7-8,NA,TRBJ2-7,NA,CASSKPGTEQYF,TGTGCCAGCAGCAAGCCTGGTACCGAGCAGTACTTC
TRBV19,few,TRBJ2-3,NA,CASSIGQITDTQYF,TGTGCCAGTAGTATCGGACAGATCACAGATACGCAGTATTTT
TRBV20-1,few,TRBJ1-1,TRBD1,CSAIKGAQHTEAFF,TGCAGTGCTATTAAGGGGGCTCAGCACACTGAAGCTTTCTTT
TRBV5-1,NA,TRBJ1-1,NA,CASSQVPGANTEAFF,TGCGCCAGCAGCCAGGTCCCCGGGGCTAACACTGAAGCTTTCTTT
TRBV19,once,TRBJ2-7,NA,CASSITVAYEQYF,TGTGCCAGTAGTATAACGGTAGCCTACGAGCAGTACTTC
TRBV29-1,few,TRBJ2-7,TRBD2,CSVEGTSLQTEQYF,TGCAGCGTTGAAGGGACTAGCCTTCAGACCGAGCAGTACTTC
TRBV7-8,few,TRBJ1-3,NA,CASSPQVGGNTIYF,TGTGCCAGCAGCCCACAGGTTGGGGGAAACACCATATATTTT
TRBV9,many,TRBJ2-5,NA,CASSVGGREEETQYF,TGTGCCAGCAGCGTAGGAGGCAGGGAGGAAGAGACCCAGTACTTC
TRBV28,few,TRBJ2-1,NA,CASRDPATKQFF,TGTGCCAGCAGGGATCCCGCCACGAAGCAGTTCTTC
TRBV20-1,once,TRBJ1-5,TRBD1,CSARKGQGSRSSQPQHF,TGCAGTGCTAGAAAGGGACAGGGGTCGAGATCTAGTCAGCCCCAGCATTTT
TRBV14,few,TRBJ1-2,NA,CASSQVRGGPNYGYTF,TGTGCCAGCAGCCAAGTTAGAGGCGGACCTAACTATGGCTACACCTTC
TRBV11-2,NA,TRBJ1-1,NA,CASSLDLQNTEAFF,TGTGCCAGCAGCTTAGATTTACAGAACACTGAAGCTTTCTTT
TRBV5-1,NA,TRBJ2-1,NA,CASSYREYGEQFF,TGCGCCAGCTCTTACAGGGAATATGGGGAGCAGTTCTTC
TRBV11-3,NA,TRBJ1-5,NA,CASSLGFNQPQHF,TGTGCCAGCAGCTTAGGATTCAATCAGCCCCAGCATTTT
TRBV5-1,NA,TRBJ2-1,TRBD1,CASSRTGGRYNEQFF,TGCGCCAGCAGCCGGACAGGGGGCAGGTACAATGAGCAGTTCTTC
TRBV12-3/TRBV12-4,NA,TRBJ2-5,NA,CASSHQGQSEETQYF,TGTGCCAGCAGTCACCAAGGACAGTCCGAAGAGACCCAGTACTTC
TRBV3-1,few,TRBJ2-5,TRBD2,CASSQDWSSGGETQYF,TGTGCCAGCAGCCAAGATTGGTCTAGCGGGGGAGAGACCCAGTACTTC
TRBV6-1,NA,TRBJ1-2,TRBD1,CASSDGTGLRYTF,TGTGCCAGCAGTGACGGGACAGGGCTTCGCTACACCTTC
TRBV5-1,NA,TRBJ2-5,NA,CASSSSPQETQYF,TGCGCCAGCAGCTCCTCCCCCCAAGAGACCCAGTACTTC
TRBV2,NA,TRBJ1-5,NA,CASSEGTLLGNQPQHF,TGTGCCAGCAGTGAAGGGACACTACTGGGCAATCAGCCCCAGCATTTT
TRBV5-1,NA,TRBJ2-3,TRBD2,CASARGSGSAEDTQYF,TGCGCCAGCGCCCGAGGTAGCGGGAGTGCGGAAGATACGCAGTATTTT
TRBV2,NA,TRBJ1-2,NA,CASSVTQPYGYTF,TGTGCCAGCAGTGTAACGCAGCCCTATGGCTACACCTTC
TRBV20-1,few,TRBJ2-3,TRBD1,CSARSGRTGGTDTQYF,TGCAGTGCTAGATCCGGGAGGACAGGGGGCACAGATACGCAGTATTTT
TRBV2,NA,TRBJ2-7,NA,CASTLGRGDEQYF,TGTGCCAGCACCCTGGGAAGGGGGGACGAGCAGTACTTC
TRBV7-2,NA,TRBJ1-4,TRBD1,CASSAGTALWGEKLFF,TGTGCCAGCAGCGCCGGGACAGCCCTATGGGGTGAAAAACTGTTTTTT
TRBV4-3,many,TRBJ2-1,NA,CASSQAVGHTVNEQFF,TGCGCCAGCAGCCAGGCCGTAGGCCACACGGTAAATGAGCAGTTCTTC
TRBV4-1,NA,TRBJ2-1,TRBD2,CASSQRRSGSSYNEQFF,TGCGCCAGCAGCCAACGCCGGAGCGGGAGCTCCTACAATGAGCAGTTCTTC
TRBV27,NA,TRBJ1-6,TRBD1,CASSRGTAINSPLHF,TGTGCCAGCAGCCGTGGGACAGCAATTAATTCACCCCTCCACTTT
TRBV12-3/TRBV12-4,few,TRBJ2-5,TRBD2,CASSFAGGGARETQYF,TGTGCCAGCAGTTTCGCCGGCGGGGGGGCCAGGGAGACCCAGTACTTC
TRBV28,few,TRBJ1-1,NA,CASSLQGLPNTEAFF,TGTGCCAGCAGTTTACAGGGGCTCCCGAACACTGAAGCTTTCTTT
TRBV18,NA,TRBJ1-6,NA,CASWNGRTNSPLHF,TGTGCCAGCTGGAATGGGCGGACGAATTCACCCCTCCACTTT
TRBV12-3/TRBV12-4,NA,TRBJ2-1,TRBD2,CASSLTGTSRLQFF,TGTGCCAGCAGTTTGACCGGGACTAGTAGACTACAGTTCTTC
TRBV5-1,NA,TRBJ2-2,NA,CASSSIGKGSGELFF,TGCGCCAGCTCCTCTATTGGGAAGGGATCCGGGGAGCTGTTTTTT
TRBV20-1,few,TRBJ2-3,TRBD2,CSASGGAGVPTDTQYF,TGCAGTGCTAGTGGTGGAGCGGGAGTCCCCACAGATACGCAGTATTTT
TRBV4-3,NA,TRBJ2-5,NA,CASSQRSGGETQYF,TGCGCCAGCAGCCAAAGGTCAGGAGGAGAGACCCAGTACTTC
TRBV24-1,NA,TRBJ2-2,TRBD1,CATSDARGTENTGELFF,TGTGCCACCAGTGACGCTAGGGGGACAGAGAACACCGGGGAGCTGTTTTTT